These 2 T cell receptor beta chains were all obtained from the same sample, sequenced in a study of Graves' ophthalmopathy and Graves' hyperthyroidism. Amplified TCR beta CDR3 regions were obtained using RNA transcripts as template. HTBI primers served in a first-round RT-PCR, which a second-round multiplex PCR followed. MiXCR was run by TCRdb on the multiplex PCR reads, yielding one entry per CDR3 protein. This table holds about 700,000 distinct CDR3 sequences, just over 40% found once. The sample taken for sequencing was peripheral blood. Receptor source: an adult man with Graves' ophthalmopathy.

This clonotype came up many times. This chain joins TRBV5-8 and TRBJ1-4; unclear D gene. There are 13 residues in the CDR3. Per the germline V gene, CDR1 is SGHTS and CDR2 is YDEGEE. The V end lost 5 bases, the J end lost 7 bases, and 12 bases lay between the germline ends. This CDR3 is CASRKQGAEKLFF. The CDR3, as DNA: TGTGCCAGCAGAAAGCAAGGAGCTGAAAAACTGTTTTTT.

This clonotype has a count of ten or more. This chain links TRBV20-1 with TRBJ1-1, with a possible D match to TRBD1 (6 bases). Germline CDR1 is DFQATT and CDR2 is SNEGSKA (reference sequence). CDR3 length: 12 amino acids. V was trimmed by 0 bases and J by 7 bases, leaving 9 bases between them. CDR3 sequence: CSARETGIEAFF. CDR3 in DNA: TGCAGTGCTAGAGAAACAGGGATTGAAGCTTTCTTT.